This TCR beta chain came from a study of pediatric ulcerative colitis. Overall study findings and caveats: Two rectal CDR3 clonotypes occurred in all ulcerative colitis patients. Ulcerative colitis patients shared more blood-rectal clones than controls.

The rectum was sampled with one to two pinch biopsies at colonoscopy. Germline values: CDR1 SGHTA, CDR2 FQGTGA. This CDR3 is 12 amino acids long. With 6 bases removed from V and 12 bases from J, the gap between germline ends came to 12 bases. Sequencing was at survey level. Only in-frame clones appear in the TCRdb table, and some are missing; sequencing was by immunoSEQ multiplex PCR. The table includes about 18,000 clones, about 80% detected once. Turning to this clone: The antigen remains unidentified.

The chain combines TRBV7-3 with TRBJ1-6; D is uncertain. The sequenced sample was gut tissue. The sequence was collected from a boy aged 5-17 years who was a control in a study of pediatric ulcerative colitis. The CDR3 reads CASSIDHGPLHF. The CDR3 DNA reads as TGTGCCAGCAGTATAGATCACGGACCCCTCCACTTT.